What follows are 15 T cell receptor beta chains derived from one specimen sequenced in a study of blood T cell repertoires in COVID-19. Profiled with immunoSEQ multiplex PCR; TCRdb holds only in-frame clones, not every one. The profile shows 120,000 or so clones, roughly three quarters of them singletons. The sample was peripheral blood. These TCRs come from a human donor in a cohort sampled during active COVID-19.

The sample holds one count of this clone. The chain joins TRBV27 to TRBJ2-1, with 7 bases matching TRBD2. After removal of 0 bases from V and 8 bases from J, the junction contained 7 bases not matched to a gene. Germline V gene sequence: CDR1 MNHEY, CDR2 SMNVEV (reference sequence). The CDR3 covers 15 residues. The CDR3 sequence: CASSLSIGGSDEQFF. For the CDR3, the DNA is TGTGCCAGCAGTTTATCGATCGGCGGGAGTGATGAGCAGTTCTTC.

The chain has TRBV25-1 and TRBJ1-1, with TRBD1 as a possible D gene (5 bases). The V end was cut by 6 bases, the J end by 2 bases, with 19 bases between. The germline CDR1 and CDR2 sequences are MGHDK and SYGVNS. The CDR3 runs to 16 residues. The CDR3 DNA is TGTGCCAGCAGAACACTGACGCAGGGTGAAAACACTGAAGCTTTCTTT. It yields the protein CASRTLTQGENTEAFF.

The chain has TRBV5-6 and TRBJ2-7, with TRBD1 matching 7 bases. The CDR3 covers 15 residues. Losses at the gene ends were 0 bases for V and 0 bases for J; bases not matched to a gene: 3. The germline gives CDR1 SGHDT, CDR2 YYEEEE. This chain's CDR3 is CASSLARGSSYEQYF. The CDR3 DNA reads as TGTGCCAGCAGCTTGGCCAGGGGGAGCTCCTACGAGCAGTACTTC.

This clone was seen only a few times. The chain links TRBV11-2 to TRBJ2-5, with D perhaps TRBD2 (5 bases). V was clipped by 3 bases and J by 9 bases, with 11 bases between them. From germline, CDR1 is SGHAT and CDR2 FQNNGV. This CDR3 has 12 residues. CDR3 protein: CASSFRGWAQYF. CDR3 nucleotides: TGTGCCAGCAGCTTCCGGGGTTGGGCCCAGTACTTC.

This chain uses TRBV30 with TRBJ2-1; 9 bases agree with TRBD2. J lost 5 bases, V lost 0 bases, and 8 bases had no gene match. Looked up from germline, CDR1 is GTSNPN and CDR2 is SVGIG (reference sequence). This CDR3 has 16 residues. DNA for the CDR3: TGTGCCTGGAGTGTCGCTATAGCGGGAGCAAACAATGAGCAGTTCTTC. As protein: CAWSVAIAGANNEQFF.

V is TRBV28 and J is TRBJ1-2; D gene uncertain. Per germline, CDR1 MDHEN and CDR2 SYDVKM. The CDR3 is made up of 16 amino acids. Trimming removed 7 bases at V and 4 bases at J, with 22 bases between. CDR3 DNA sequence: TGTGCCAGCACCCCCGGTGACGGCCTTCCGGGCTATGGCTACACCTTC. This gives the protein CASTPGDGLPGYGYTF.

The genes are TRBV2 and TRBJ1-2; 8 nucleotides match TRBD1. From germline, CDR1 is SNHLY and CDR2 FYNNEI. The V segment lost 2 bases and the J segment 2 bases; nucleotides outside the gene matches: 1. The CDR3 has 14 amino acids. The CDR3 loop is CASSEQGANYGYTF. CDR3 coding DNA: TGTGCCAGCAGTGAACAGGGGGCCAACTATGGCTACACCTTC.

The genes are TRBV7-6 and TRBJ1-1; D remains ambiguous. Germline-derived CDR1 and CDR2 are SGHVS and FNYEAQ. CDR3 length: 13 residues. Trimming took 3 bases from V and 1 from J, leaving 6 bases between them. As DNA, the CDR3 is TGTGCCAGCAGCTTGGGCCGGAACACTGAAGCTTTCTTT. Translated: CASSLGRNTEAFF. The whole variable domain, filled in from reference TRBV7-6 and TRBJ1-1, reads GAGVSQSPRYKVTKRGQDVALRCDPISGHVSLYWYRQALGQGPEFLTYFNYEAQQDKSGLPNDRFSAERPEGSISTLTIQRTEQRDSAMYRCASSLGRNTEAFFGQGTRLTVV.

The chain carries TRBV11-2 and TRBJ1-3; 10 bases agree with TRBD1. The J segment lost 5 bases and the V segment lost 4 bases, leaving 8 bases of the junction unmatched. CDR1 and CDR2 (germline): SGHAT, FQNNGV. This CDR3 contains 16 residues. The CDR3 DNA is TGTGCCAGCAGCTCCCGACAGGGGGCAATAAGAAACACCATATATTTT. Protein: CASSSRQGAIRNTIYF.

The chain employs TRBV3-1 (or the pseudogene TRBV3-2) and TRBJ2-7; 12 nucleotides line up with TRBD2. The CDR3 contains 15 residues. V was clipped by 4 bases and J by 4 bases; unmatched bases: 5. Germline assignment: CDR1 LGHDT and CDR2 YNNKEL (reference sequence). The CDR3 bases are TGTGCCAGCAGCCGCCGACTAGCGGGAGTATACGAGCAGTACTTC. Translating it yields CASSRRLAGVYEQYF.

This sequence joins TRBV27 and TRBJ1-5; D possibly corresponds to TRBD1 (5 bases). The V end lost 0 bases, the J end lost 1 base, and 16 bases lay between the germline ends. Germline CDR1 MNHEY, CDR2 SMNVEV (reference sequence). This CDR3 contains 18 residues. The CDR3 DNA reads TGTGCCAGCAGTTTATCAGGGGCAGGGACTACCAGCAATCAGCCCCAGCATTTT. Its translation: CASSLSGAGTTSNQPQHF.

This chain connects TRBV28 to TRBJ2-2, with 11 bases matching TRBD2. Germline lookup yields CDR1 MDHEN and CDR2 SYDVKM. The CDR3 covers 14 residues. V shed 8 bases and J 5 bases; nucleotides not matched to a gene: 4. DNA of the CDR3: TGTGCCAGCCTAAGGACTAGCGGGACCGGGGAGCTGTTTTTT. Its protein product is CASLRTSGTGELFF.

The chain combines TRBV19 with TRBJ1-1; possible D gene TRBD1, 5 bases. Per germline, CDR1 LNHDA and CDR2 SQIVND (reference sequence). CDR3 length: 15 residues. V was pared by 3 bases and J by 1 base, with 12 bases between. CDR3 protein: CASSIGGGPNTEAFF. The DNA for the CDR3 is TGTGCCAGTAGTATTGGGGGAGGGCCGAACACTGAAGCTTTCTTT.

The chain is built from TRBV5-6 and TRBJ2-1; tentative D call: TRBD1 (5 bases). This CDR3 spans 13 amino acids. Per the germline V gene, CDR1 is SGHDT and CDR2 is YYEEEE. Trimming pared 4 bases from V and 7 bases from J, leaving 12 bases between. The CDR3 DNA reads TGTGCCAGCAGCCCAGGGCCTAATAATGAGCAGTTCTTC. This sequence encodes CASSPGPNNEQFF.

The chain recombines TRBV2 with TRBJ1-4, with 8 bases fitting TRBD1. The CDR3 consists of 15 residues. Trimming at V came to 7 bases and at J to 8 bases, leaving 12 bases not matched to a gene. CDR1 is SNHLY, CDR2 FYNNEI, per germline. The CDR3 DNA sequence: TGTGCCAGCACTGGGCTATACAGGGGGAACGAAAAACTGTTTTTT. Protein product: CASTGLYRGNEKLFF.